This entry lists 3 T cell receptor beta chains sequenced from one sample in a study of cytomegalovirus exposure and HLA in healthy donors. The PCR employed 60 Vbeta primers together with 13 Jbeta primers. Sequencing was performed with immunoSEQ multiplex PCR; in TCRdb, only in-frame clones are kept and a portion is missing. Of about 240,000 clones detected, 82% appear once; the ten largest clones hold 5.4%. The sample comprised PBMCs. The receptors stem from a woman aged 40 to 49 in good health and CMV-seropositive.

The V and J genes are TRBV2 and TRBJ2-2; 14 positions agree with TRBD2. Germline CDR1 SNHLY, CDR2 FYNNEI. The CDR3 loop spans 15 amino acids. The junction had 8 bases not matched to a gene; V was cut back by 11 bases and J by 6 bases. The CDR3 DNA follows: TGTGCCTCCTCGGGACTAGCGGGGGAGGCCGGGGAGCTGTTTTTT. It specifies CASSGLAGEAGELFF.

The DNA for the CDR3 is TGTGCCAGCAGTGAAGCGTGGGCAGGGTTACAGAATCAGCCCCAGCATTTT. As protein: CASSEAWAGLQNQPQHF. The chain combines TRBV6-1 with TRBJ1-5; D may be TRBD1 (5 bases). Trimming shortened V by 0 bases and J by 4 bases, and 16 bases separated the two germline ends. The CDR3 consists of 17 residues. Germline CDR1 reads MNHNS; CDR2 reads SASEGT.

This chain joins TRBV28 and TRBJ2-7, with a possible D match to TRBD2 (5 bases). V shed 7 bases and J shed 9 bases, with 22 bases lying between them. The germline gives CDR1 MDHEN, CDR2 SYDVKM. This CDR3 contains 14 residues. CDR3 coding DNA: TGTGCCAGCATGTCGAGGGTAAGGGCCCTGGGGCAGTACTTC. Translating it yields CASMSRVRALGQYF.